This TCR beta chain was sequenced for a study of CD8 T cells in ankylosing spondylitis. Libraries for TCR beta were made by quantitative 5'-RACE with molecular barcodes. One entry per CDR3 protein, called by TCRdb with MiXCR from the 5' RACE reads. The sample lists some 250,000 distinct CDR3 sequences, under 30% seen once, with approximately 0.61% in the top ten. This clonotype was seen a handful of times. The target antigen is unknown. Findings and limits, study-wide: Disease-linked clones had a CD8+ phenotype and relatively low frequency in peripheral blood. Reported data indicate significant enrichment of disease-linked clones within matched ankylosing spondylitis synovial fluid.

This clonotype was obtained from a male donor with ankylosing spondylitis or in good health (not recorded which). The sample comprised blood, either unsorted or a sorted T cell fraction (not recorded which).

CDR3: CSASGTGGGYNEQFF. CDR3 coding DNA: TGCAGTGCTAGTGGAACAGGGGGGGGCTACAATGAGCAGTTCTTC. J is TRBJ2-1 and V is TRBV20-1; D may be TRBD1 (8 bases). CDR1 is DFQATT and CDR2 is SNEGSKA in the germline V gene (reference sequence). V was cut by 3 bases and J by 3 bases, with 15 bases left in between. The CDR3 length is 15 residues.